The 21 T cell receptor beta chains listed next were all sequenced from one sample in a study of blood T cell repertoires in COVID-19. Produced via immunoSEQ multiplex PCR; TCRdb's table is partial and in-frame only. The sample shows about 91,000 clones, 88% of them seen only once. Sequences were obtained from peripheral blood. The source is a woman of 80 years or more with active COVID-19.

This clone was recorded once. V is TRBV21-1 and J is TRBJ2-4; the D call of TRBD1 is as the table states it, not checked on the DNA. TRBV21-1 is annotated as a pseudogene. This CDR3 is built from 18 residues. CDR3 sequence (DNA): TGTGCCAGCAGCAAAGGACACCGGCCCCATGAGGCCAAAAACATTCAGTACTTC. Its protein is CASSKGHRPHEAKNIQYF.

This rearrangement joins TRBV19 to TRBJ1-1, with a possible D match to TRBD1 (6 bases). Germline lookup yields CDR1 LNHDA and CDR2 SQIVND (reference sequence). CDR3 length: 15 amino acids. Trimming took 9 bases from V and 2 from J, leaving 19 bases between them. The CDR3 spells CASRGRSGANTEAFF. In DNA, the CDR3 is TGTGCCAGCAGAGGGCGGTCAGGGGCCAACACTGAAGCTTTCTTT.

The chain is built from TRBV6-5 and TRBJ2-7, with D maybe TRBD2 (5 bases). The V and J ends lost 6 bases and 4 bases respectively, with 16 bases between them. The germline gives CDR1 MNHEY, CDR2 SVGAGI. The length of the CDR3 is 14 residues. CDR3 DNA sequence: TGTGCCAGCAGCTACCTTCACCCGGGGTACGAGCAGTACTTC. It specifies CASSYLHPGYEQYF.

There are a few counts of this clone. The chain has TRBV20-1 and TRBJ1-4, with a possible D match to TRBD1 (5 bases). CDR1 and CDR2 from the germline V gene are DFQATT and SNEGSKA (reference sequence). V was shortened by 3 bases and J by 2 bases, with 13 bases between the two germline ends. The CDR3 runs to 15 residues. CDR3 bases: TGCAGTGCTAGTTTGCAGGGTGGCACTAATGAAAAACTGTTTTTT. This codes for CSASLQGGTNEKLFF.

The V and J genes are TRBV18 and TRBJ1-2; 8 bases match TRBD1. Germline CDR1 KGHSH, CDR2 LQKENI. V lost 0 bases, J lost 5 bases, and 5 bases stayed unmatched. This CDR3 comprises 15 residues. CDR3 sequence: CASSPPSGTGYGYTF. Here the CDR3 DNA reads TGTGCCAGCTCACCACCATCCGGGACAGGTTATGGCTACACCTTC.

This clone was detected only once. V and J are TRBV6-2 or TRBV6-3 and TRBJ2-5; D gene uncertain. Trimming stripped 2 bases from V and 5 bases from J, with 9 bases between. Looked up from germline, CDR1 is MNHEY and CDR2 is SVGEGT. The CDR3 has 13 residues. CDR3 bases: TGTGCCAGCAGTTACATTCCCGGGGAGACCCAGTACTTC. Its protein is CASSYIPGETQYF.

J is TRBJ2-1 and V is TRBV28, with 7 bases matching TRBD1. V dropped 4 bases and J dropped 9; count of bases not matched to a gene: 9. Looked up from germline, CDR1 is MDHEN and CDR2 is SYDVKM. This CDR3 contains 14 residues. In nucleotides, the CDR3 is TGTGCCAGCAGTTCTCCCAGAGGGGGCGGTGAGCAGTTCTTC. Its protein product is CASSSPRGGGEQFF.

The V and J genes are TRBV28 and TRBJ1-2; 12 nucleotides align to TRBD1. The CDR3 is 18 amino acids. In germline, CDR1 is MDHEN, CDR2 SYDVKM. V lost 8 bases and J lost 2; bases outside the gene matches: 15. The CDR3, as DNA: TGTGCCAGCGGGGAAGCTGGGGACAGGGGGCTTGGGAACTATGGCTACACCTTC. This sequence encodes CASGEAGDRGLGNYGYTF.

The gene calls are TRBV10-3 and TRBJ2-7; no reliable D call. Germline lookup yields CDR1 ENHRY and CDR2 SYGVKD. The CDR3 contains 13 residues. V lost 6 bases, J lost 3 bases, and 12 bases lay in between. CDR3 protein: CAIRASEYYEQYF. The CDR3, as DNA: TGTGCCATCAGGGCCTCGGAGTACTACGAGCAGTACTTC.

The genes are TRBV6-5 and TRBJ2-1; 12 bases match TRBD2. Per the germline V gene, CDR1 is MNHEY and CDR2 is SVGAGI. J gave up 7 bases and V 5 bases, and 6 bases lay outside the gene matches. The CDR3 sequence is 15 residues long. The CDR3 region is CASSTLAGGLNEQFF. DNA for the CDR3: TGTGCCAGCAGTACTCTAGCGGGAGGGCTTAATGAGCAGTTCTTC.

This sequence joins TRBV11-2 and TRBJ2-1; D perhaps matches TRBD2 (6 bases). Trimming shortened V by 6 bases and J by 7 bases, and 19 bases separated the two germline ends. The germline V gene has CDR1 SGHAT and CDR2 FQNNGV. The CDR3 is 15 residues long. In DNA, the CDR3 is TGTGCCAGCAGGGTGGGGGAGGCACTGGGGAATGAGCAGTTCTTC. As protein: CASRVGEALGNEQFF.

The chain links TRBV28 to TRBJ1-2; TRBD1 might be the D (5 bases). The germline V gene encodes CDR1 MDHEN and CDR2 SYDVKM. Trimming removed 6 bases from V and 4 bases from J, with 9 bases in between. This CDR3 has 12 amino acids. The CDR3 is CASSTTGYGYTF. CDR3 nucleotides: TGTGCCAGCAGCACAACAGGCTATGGCTACACCTTC.

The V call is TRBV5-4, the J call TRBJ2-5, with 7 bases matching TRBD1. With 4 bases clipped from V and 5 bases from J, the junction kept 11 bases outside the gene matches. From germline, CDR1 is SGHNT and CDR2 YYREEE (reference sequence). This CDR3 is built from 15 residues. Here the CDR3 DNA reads TGTGCCAGCAGCCAGGACAGGCGGTGGGGGGAGACCCAGTACTTC. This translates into CASSQDRRWGETQYF.

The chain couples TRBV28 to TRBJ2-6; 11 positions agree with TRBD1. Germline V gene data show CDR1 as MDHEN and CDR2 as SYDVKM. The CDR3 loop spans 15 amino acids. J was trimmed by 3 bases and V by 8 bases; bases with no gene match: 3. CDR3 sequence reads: CASRTGGIGANVLTF. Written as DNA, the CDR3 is TGTGCCAGCCGGACAGGGGGCATTGGGGCCAACGTCCTGACTTTC.

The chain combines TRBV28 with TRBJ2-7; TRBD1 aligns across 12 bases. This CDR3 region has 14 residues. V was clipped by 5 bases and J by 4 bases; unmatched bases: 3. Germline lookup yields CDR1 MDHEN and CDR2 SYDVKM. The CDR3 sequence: CASSPGQGAYEQYF. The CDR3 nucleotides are TGTGCCAGCAGTCCGGGACAGGGGGCTTACGAGCAGTACTTC.

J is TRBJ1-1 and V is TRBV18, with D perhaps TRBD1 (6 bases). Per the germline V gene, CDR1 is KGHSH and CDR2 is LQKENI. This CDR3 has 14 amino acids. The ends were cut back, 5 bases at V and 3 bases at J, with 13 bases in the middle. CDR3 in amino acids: CASSWGGRDTEAFF. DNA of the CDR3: TGTGCCAGCTCATGGGGGGGCCGTGACACTGAAGCTTTCTTT.

For the CDR3, the DNA is TGTGCCAGCAGTGTGAGGGAGACCCAGTACTTC. It encodes CASSVRETQYF. The V gene is TRBV12-3 or TRBV12-4, the J gene TRBJ2-5, with unresolved D. Between the trimmed V and J ends, which lost 5 bases and 5 bases, there was a span of 6 bases. The CDR3 is 11 residues long.

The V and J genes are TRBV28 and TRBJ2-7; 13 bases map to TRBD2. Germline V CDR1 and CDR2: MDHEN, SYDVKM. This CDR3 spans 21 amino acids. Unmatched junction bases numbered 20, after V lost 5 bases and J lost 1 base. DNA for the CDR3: TGTGCCAGCAGTCCCGGGACGGGGGCTGGAGGACTAGCGGGAGTTTCCTACGAGCAGTACTTC. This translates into CASSPGTGAGGLAGVSYEQYF.

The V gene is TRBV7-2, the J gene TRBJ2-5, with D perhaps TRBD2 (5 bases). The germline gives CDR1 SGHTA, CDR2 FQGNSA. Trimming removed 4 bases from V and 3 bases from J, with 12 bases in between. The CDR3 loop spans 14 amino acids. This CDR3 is CASSYHTGKETQYF. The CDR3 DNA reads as TGTGCCAGCAGCTATCATACGGGGAAAGAGACCCAGTACTTC.

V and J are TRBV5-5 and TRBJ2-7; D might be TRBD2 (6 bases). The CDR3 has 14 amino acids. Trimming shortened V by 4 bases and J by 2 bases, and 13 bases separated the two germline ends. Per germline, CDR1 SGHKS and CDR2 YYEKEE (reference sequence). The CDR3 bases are TGTGCCAGCAGCCCGGATGCGGGAACCTACGAGCAGTACTTC. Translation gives CASSPDAGTYEQYF.

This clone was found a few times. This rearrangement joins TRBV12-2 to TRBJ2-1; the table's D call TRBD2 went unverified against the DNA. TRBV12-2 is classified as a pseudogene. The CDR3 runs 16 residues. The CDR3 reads CASRLSVGAVYNEQFF. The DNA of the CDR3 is TGTGCAAGTCGCTTGTCGGTGGGAGCGGTCTACAATGAGCAGTTCTTC.